One TCR beta chain is described in this entry. J gave up 1 base and V 8 bases, and 13 bases lay outside the gene matches. In germline, CDR1 is SGDLS, CDR2 YYNGEE. CDR3 length equals 17 residues. The data belong to a study of T cell changes during pregnancy in multiple sclerosis. The protocol was immunoSEQ multiplex PCR, while the TCRdb copy is restricted to in-frame clones and leaves out a portion. Of 60,000 or so clones listed, 75% to 95% were seen once; the top ten hold 0.4% to 0.5%. This sequence was found in a female donor in good health, enrolled as a control in a pregnancy study. Sequenced material: CD4+ T cells from peripheral blood mononuclear cells, taken after pregnancy. The chain is built from TRBV9 and TRBJ1-5; 9 positions match TRBD1. The CDR3 region is CARHLYRGRMSNQPQHF. Written as DNA, the CDR3 is TGTGCCAGGCATTTATACAGGGGGCGGATGAGCAATCAGCCCCAGCATTTT.